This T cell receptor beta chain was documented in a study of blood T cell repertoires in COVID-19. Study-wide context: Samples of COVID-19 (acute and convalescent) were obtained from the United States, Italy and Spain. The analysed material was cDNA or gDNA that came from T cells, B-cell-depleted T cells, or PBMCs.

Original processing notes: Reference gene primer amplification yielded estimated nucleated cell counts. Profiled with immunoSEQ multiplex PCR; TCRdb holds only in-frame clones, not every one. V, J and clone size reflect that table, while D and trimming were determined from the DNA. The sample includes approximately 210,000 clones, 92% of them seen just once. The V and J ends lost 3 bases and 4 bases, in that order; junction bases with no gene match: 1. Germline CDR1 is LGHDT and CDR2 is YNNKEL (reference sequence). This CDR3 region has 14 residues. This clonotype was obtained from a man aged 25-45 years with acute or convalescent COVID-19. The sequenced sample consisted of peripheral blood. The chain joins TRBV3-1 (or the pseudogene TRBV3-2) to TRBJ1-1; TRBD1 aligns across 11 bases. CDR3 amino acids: CASSHGTGGTEAFF. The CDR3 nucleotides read TGTGCCAGCAGCCACGGGACAGGGGGCACTGAAGCTTTCTTT.